This T cell receptor beta chain was captured in a study of blood T cell repertoires in COVID-19. This CDR3 comprises 14 residues. Looked up from germline, CDR1 is PRHDT and CDR2 is FYEKMQ (reference sequence). V lost 4 bases and J 6 bases, leaving 14 bases between the germline ends. Authors' data handling: Amplification of reference gene primers was used by the study to estimate nucleated cell counts. TCRdb keeps only in-frame clones here, not all; method: immunoSEQ multiplex PCR. Clonal size and the V and J genes are those of that table, whereas D and trimming came from the DNA. The data show 150,000 or so clones, approximately 82% seen once.

V gene TRBV13 combines with J gene TRBJ2-3; D gene unclear. Sequencing was done on a sample of PBMCs or T cells enriched from blood (not recorded which). The origin of this receptor is a woman between 45 and 60 years old who had recovered from COVID-19. The CDR3 region has the DNA TGTGCCAGCAGCTCACCCCTAGACCGGGATACGCAGTATTTT. It codes for CASSSPLDRDTQYF.